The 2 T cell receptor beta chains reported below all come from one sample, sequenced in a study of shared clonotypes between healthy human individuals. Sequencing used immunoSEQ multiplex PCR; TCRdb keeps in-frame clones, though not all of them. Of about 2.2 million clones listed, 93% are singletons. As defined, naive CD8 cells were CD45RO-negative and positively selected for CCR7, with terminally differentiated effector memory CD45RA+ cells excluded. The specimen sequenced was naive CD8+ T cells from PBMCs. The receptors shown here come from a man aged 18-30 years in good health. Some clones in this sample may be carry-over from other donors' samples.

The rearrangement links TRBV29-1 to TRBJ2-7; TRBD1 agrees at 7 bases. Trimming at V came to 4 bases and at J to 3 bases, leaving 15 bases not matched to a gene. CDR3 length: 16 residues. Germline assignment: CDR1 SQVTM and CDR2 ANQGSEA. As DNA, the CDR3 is TGCAGCGTTGTAGATCCTGAGACAGGGACCTACTACGAGCAGTACTTC. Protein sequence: CSVVDPETGTYYEQYF.

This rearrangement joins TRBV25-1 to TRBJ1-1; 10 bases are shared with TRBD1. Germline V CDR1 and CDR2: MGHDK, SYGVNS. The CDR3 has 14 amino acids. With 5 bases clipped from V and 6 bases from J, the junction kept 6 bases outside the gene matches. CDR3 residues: CASSRDRGRPEAFF. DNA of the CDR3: TGTGCCAGCAGTCGAGACAGGGGGCGTCCTGAAGCTTTCTTT.